The 10 T cell receptor beta chains in this list originate from one sample, sequenced in a study of control samples from healthy donors and cancer patients. Assay used: immunoSEQ multiplex PCR; TCRdb lists only in-frame clones, some missing. The sample carries 130,000 to 150,000 clones, 90% to 95% recorded once. Sequences were obtained from blood. The receptors originated from a man aged 18 to 30 in good health.

The CDR3 DNA is TGTGCCAGCAGTTACCGACAAACTACCTACGAGCAGTACTTC. This encodes CASSYRQTTYEQYF. This chain links TRBV5-4 with TRBJ2-7; D is undetermined. The V gene lost 5 bases and the J gene lost 2 bases, with 14 bases spanning the gap. Germline V gene sequence: CDR1 SGHNT, CDR2 YYREEE (reference sequence). The CDR3 runs 14 residues.

A remark on this clone: A junction boundary mismatches the germline segment, possibly from a read error. The chain combines TRBV7-7 with TRBJ2-1, with TRBD1 matching over 9 bases. In germline, CDR1 is SSHAT, CDR2 FNYEAQ (reference sequence). There are 15 residues in the CDR3. Here the CDR3 DNA reads TGTGCTAGCAGCTTAGGGACAGGGCCTTCCAATGAGCAGTTCTTC. Translating it yields CASSLGTGPSNEQFF. Complete variable domain (other parts from reference TRBV7-7 and TRBJ2-1): GAGVSQSPRYKVTKRGQDVTLRCDPISSHATLYWYQQALGQGPEFLTYFNYEAQPDKSGLPSDRFSAERPEGSISTLTIQRTEQRDSAMYRCASSLGTGPSNEQFFGPGTRLTVL.

The chain joins TRBV11-3 to TRBJ2-1, with 8 bases fitting TRBD2. CDR3 length: 15 residues. CDR1 is SGHNT, CDR2 YENEEA, per germline. V gave up 5 bases and J gave up 8 bases; unmatched junction bases: 11. CDR3 DNA: TGTGCCAGCAGCCCCACGGGGGGGGGAAGTGATGAGCAGTTCTTC. Its protein is CASSPTGGGSDEQFF.

The chain joins TRBV5-8 to TRBJ1-6; D ambiguous. Trimming stripped 0 bases from V and 3 bases from J, with 19 bases between. This CDR3 spans 19 amino acids. Germline loops: CDR1 SGHTS, CDR2 YDEGEE. The CDR3 bases are TGTGCCAGCAGCTTGGTAGGAGGGCCGGGCTCTCGCTATAATTCACCCCTCCACTTT. It translates to CASSLVGGPGSRYNSPLHF.

The chain joins TRBV12-3 or TRBV12-4 to TRBJ2-4; maybe TRBD1 (6 bases). The V and J ends lost 5 bases and 12 bases respectively, with 14 bases between them. The CDR3 runs to 12 residues. CDR3 sequence (DNA): TGTGCCAGCAGTCGACCCCGGGACAATCAGTACTTC. It translates to CASSRPRDNQYF.

This clone came up once. The rearrangement joins TRBV9 to TRBJ2-1; a weak D match, TRBD1 (6 bases). The CDR3 sequence is 15 residues long. The germline V and J ends were trimmed by 1 base and 8 bases, with 16 bases remaining between them. Germline V gene data show CDR1 as SGDLS and CDR2 as YYNGEE. The CDR3 sequence: CASSVKTGYSHEQFF. The CDR3 region has the DNA TGTGCCAGCAGCGTAAAAACAGGGTATAGCCATGAGCAGTTCTTC.

The rearrangement joins TRBV28 to TRBJ2-1, with D possibly being TRBD2 (6 bases). CDR1 is MDHEN, CDR2 SYDVKM, per germline. V was pared by 6 bases and J by 2 bases, with 14 bases between. This CDR3 is 15 amino acids long. CDR3 bases: TGTGCCAGCAGCGGGGAGAGGGAGGCCTACAATGAGCAGTTCTTC. Protein product: CASSGEREAYNEQFF.

The gene calls are TRBV3-1 (or the pseudogene TRBV3-2) and TRBJ2-5; D is possibly TRBD1 (5 bases). V was cut by 0 bases and J by 4 bases, with 12 bases left in between. Germline V CDR1 and CDR2: LGHDT, YNNKEL (reference sequence). This CDR3 spans 15 amino acids. The CDR3 DNA sequence: TGTGCCAGCAGCCAAGAAATAGGGCAGGGAGAGACCCAGTACTTC. Amino acid sequence: CASSQEIGQGETQYF.

The chain links TRBV7-9 to TRBJ1-3; no reliable D call. The V gene's germline CDR1 is SEHNR and CDR2 FQNEAQ (reference sequence). The V and J ends lost 1 base and 0 bases respectively, with 7 bases between them. The CDR3 spans 15 residues. CDR3 in amino acids: CASSLGGFSGNTIYF. DNA for the CDR3: TGTGCCAGCAGCTTAGGCGGATTCTCTGGAAACACCATATATTTT.

In DNA, the CDR3 is TGCAGCGCAGAGGCCACGCGCCCTGGAAACACCATATATTTT. It is translated as CSAEATRPGNTIYF. V is TRBV29-1 and J is TRBJ1-3; no firm D call. V was pared by 7 bases and J by 2 bases, with 15 bases between. CDR1 and CDR2 (germline): SQVTM, ANQGSEA. The CDR3 contains 14 residues.